These 30 T cell receptor beta chains originate from one sample sequenced in a study of CD8+ T cells in alopecia areata. In each case, RNA was isolated and then reverse transcribed into cDNA as the sequencing template. Measured with immunoSEQ multiplex PCR; TCRdb has only the in-frame clones, and not every one. The sample records tens of thousands of clones, approximately 64% being singletons. The specimen was CD8+ T cells sorted from blood, collected at week 0. These receptors were obtained from a human donor with alopecia areata.

V gene TRBV27 combines with J gene TRBJ2-3; D is unclear. V lost 8 bases and J 2 bases, leaving 17 bases between the germline ends. The germline V gene has CDR1 MNHEY and CDR2 SMNVEV (reference sequence). This CDR3 is built from 15 residues. The DNA for the CDR3 is TGTGCCAGCCAGTCGCAGGTCGTCCCCACAGATACGCAGTATTTT. It specifies CASQSQVVPTDTQYF.

J is TRBJ2-2 and V is TRBV28; D might be TRBD2 (6 bases). The CDR3 spans 15 residues. V dropped 3 bases and J dropped 5 bases, with 13 bases sitting between them. Per germline, CDR1 MDHEN and CDR2 SYDVKM. Here the CDR3 DNA reads TGTGCCAGCAGTTTTTTGAACGGAGGGACCGGGGAGCTGTTTTTT. As protein: CASSFLNGGTGELFF.

This chain uses TRBV27 with TRBJ2-3; no clear D gene. The germline CDR1 and CDR2 sequences are MNHEY and SMNVEV (reference sequence). This CDR3 contains 12 residues. Trimming left V 6 bases short and J 3 bases short, with 7 bases between. Here the CDR3 DNA reads TGTGCCAGCAGGCACATTACAGATACGCAGTATTTT. This codes for CASRHITDTQYF.

The rearrangement uses TRBV27 and TRBJ2-5; D is uncertain. The germline gives CDR1 MNHEY, CDR2 SMNVEV (reference sequence). With 6 bases removed from V and 5 bases from J, the gap between germline ends came to 13 bases. CDR3 length equals 13 residues. The chain's CDR3 is CASRPLEGETQYF. CDR3 DNA: TGTGCCAGCAGGCCTCTGGAAGGCGAGACCCAGTACTTC.

This chain joins TRBV4-3 and TRBJ1-4; 9 bases map to TRBD1. The CDR3 sequence is 19 residues long. The trim removed 2 bases at V and 3 bases at J, leaving 13 bases unmatched. Germline lookup yields CDR1 LGHNA and CDR2 YSLEER. In DNA form, the CDR3 reads TGCGCCAGCAGCCAAATCGGGACAGGGCATCATCATGCTAATGAAAAACTGTTTTTT. Amino acid sequence: CASSQIGTGHHHANEKLFF.

This chain connects TRBV19 to TRBJ2-3, with 7 bases identical to TRBD2. Germline CDR1 and CDR2: LNHDA and SQIVND (reference sequence). The CDR3 has 14 residues. V gave up 6 bases and J gave up 6 bases; unmatched junction bases: 9. The CDR3 DNA is TGTGCCAGTAGCCTAACGGGAGGCGACGATACGCAGTATTTT. Amino acid sequence: CASSLTGGDDTQYF. Full variable domain (rest looked up from reference TRBV19 and TRBJ2-3): DGGITQSPKYLFRKEGQNVTLSCEQNLNHDAMYWYRQDPGQGLRLIYYSQIVNDFQKGDIAEGYSVSREKKESFPLTVTSAQKNPTAFYLCASSLTGGDDTQYFGPGTRLTVL.

This clone was observed at least ten times. The V and J genes are TRBV27 and TRBJ2-1; D gene ambiguous. CDR1 is MNHEY and CDR2 is SMNVEV in the germline V gene (reference sequence). This CDR3 spans 14 amino acids. V was cut by 3 bases and J by 2 bases, with 8 bases left in between. The CDR3 bases are TGTGCCAGCAGTTTGAACAGCCCCTACAATGAGCAGTTCTTC. Translating it yields CASSLNSPYNEQFF.

J is TRBJ1-1 and V is TRBV2; no reliable D call. The V and J ends lost 0 bases and 0 bases respectively, with 20 bases between them. The CDR3 totals 19 residues. Per the germline V gene, CDR1 is SNHLY and CDR2 is FYNNEI. The CDR3 sequence: CASSEALGKGTPLNTEAFF. In DNA, the CDR3 is TGTGCCAGCAGTGAAGCGCTTGGGAAGGGTACCCCGTTGAACACTGAAGCTTTCTTT.

The chain carries TRBV29-1 and TRBJ2-3; D gene ambiguous. CDR3 length equals 16 residues. Germline V CDR1 and CDR2: SQVTM, ANQGSEA. The V end was cut by 0 bases, the J end by 2 bases, with 15 bases between. The CDR3 sequence: CSVEDPTIPYTDTQYF. CDR3 sequence (DNA): TGCAGCGTTGAAGATCCGACAATCCCTTACACAGATACGCAGTATTTT.

The V gene is TRBV9, the J gene TRBJ1-6; D remains ambiguous. Between the trimmed V and J ends, which lost 0 bases and 6 bases, there was a span of 7 bases. Per germline, CDR1 SGDLS and CDR2 YYNGEE. The CDR3 loop spans 14 amino acids. CDR3 region: CASSVGHANSPLHF. The DNA of the CDR3 is TGTGCCAGCAGCGTAGGACACGCTAATTCACCCCTCCACTTT.

This clone has more than one count but fewer than ten. V usage is TRBV7-2 and J usage is TRBJ2-1; D is unclear. The V gene lost 1 base and the J gene lost 5 bases, with 3 bases spanning the gap. The V gene's germline CDR1 is SGHTA and CDR2 FQGNSA. CDR3 length equals 12 residues. In DNA form, the CDR3 reads TGTGCCAGCAGCTTAGGTCACAATGAGCAGTTCTTC. Translated: CASSLGHNEQFF.

The gene calls are TRBV15 and TRBJ2-2, with TRBD2 identical over 8 bases. The CDR3 runs 15 residues. After removal of 7 bases from V and 5 bases from J, the junction contained 9 bases not matched to a gene. Per germline, CDR1 LNHNV and CDR2 YYDKDF (reference sequence). This chain's CDR3 is CATKLTAGVTGELFF. The CDR3 bases are TGTGCCACCAAGCTTACAGCGGGAGTTACCGGGGAGCTGTTTTTT.

This rearrangement joins TRBV7-9 to TRBJ1-2; weak D call: TRBD1 (5 bases). Germline V CDR1 and CDR2: SEHNR, FQNEAQ (reference sequence). V lost 5 bases and J lost 3, with 22 bases in between. The CDR3 extends over 17 amino acids. The DNA of the CDR3 is TGTGCCAGCAGCAGGAGCCCCCTCCTTGGGACTGACTATGGCTACACCTTC. This gives the protein CASSRSPLLGTDYGYTF.

This clone was picked up one time. V is TRBV5-1 and J is TRBJ2-7; no firm D call. The CDR3 loop spans 12 amino acids. Per germline, CDR1 SGHRS and CDR2 YFSETQ. Trimming shortened V by 0 bases and J by 10 bases, and 11 bases separated the two germline ends. The CDR3 protein is CASSLDGLSQYF. The CDR3 DNA reads TGCGCCAGCAGCTTGGACGGGCTCTCTCAGTACTTC.

The chain employs TRBV15 and TRBJ2-1, with D possibly TRBD1 on 5 matching bases. V shed 5 bases and J shed 3 bases, with 14 bases lying between them. The germline V gene has CDR1 LNHNV and CDR2 YYDKDF (reference sequence). The CDR3 is made up of 15 amino acids. CDR3 residues: CATSLQPDSYNEQFF. The CDR3 region has the DNA TGTGCCACCAGCCTCCAACCCGACAGCTACAATGAGCAGTTCTTC.

The V call is TRBV29-1, the J call TRBJ2-7; D is unresolved. Germline CDR1 is SQVTM and CDR2 is ANQGSEA. Trimming cost V 5 bases and J 4 bases, with 12 bases left between them. The CDR3 is made up of 12 amino acids. The DNA for the CDR3 is TGCAGCGTTTTGGCGGCCCCGTACGAGCAGTACTTC. This sequence encodes CSVLAAPYEQYF.

This chain links TRBV28 with TRBJ2-7, with D tentatively TRBD1 (7 bases). Trimming removed 5 bases at V and 2 bases at J, with 16 bases between. The CDR3 has 15 amino acids. Germline CDR1 and CDR2: MDHEN and SYDVKM. The CDR3: CASSLSTGTPYEQYF. CDR3 nucleotide sequence: TGTGCCAGCAGTCTCTCGACAGGGACTCCCTACGAGCAGTACTTC.

The gene calls are TRBV30 and TRBJ2-7; 8 nucleotides line up with TRBD2. CDR1 is GTSNPN and CDR2 is SVGIG in the germline V gene (reference sequence). V lost 3 bases and J lost 0; bases outside the gene matches: 13. This CDR3 contains 17 residues. In DNA, the CDR3 is TGTGCCTGGAGCTTGGAAGGTAGACTAGCGTTCTCCTACGAGCAGTACTTC. Translated, it gives CAWSLEGRLAFSYEQYF.

The gene calls are TRBV6-6 and TRBJ2-3; possibly TRBD1 or TRBD2 for D (5 bases each). The V end was cut by 6 bases, the J end by 0 bases, with 7 bases between. The CDR3 consists of 13 residues. CDR1 MNHNY and CDR2 SVGAGI come from the germline V gene (reference sequence). This CDR3 is CASSWDSTDTQYF. CDR3 bases: TGTGCCAGCAGCTGGGACAGCACAGATACGCAGTATTTT.

This sequence joins TRBV29-1 and TRBJ1-2; perhaps TRBD1 as D (6 bases). Germline V gene lookup returns CDR1 SQVTM and CDR2 ANQGSEA. V was clipped by 6 bases and J by 8 bases, with 16 bases between them. This CDR3 contains 12 residues. The CDR3 spells CSVDQGYLGYTF. CDR3 bases: TGCAGCGTGGATCAGGGGTACCTCGGCTACACCTTC. Looking up the rest from reference TRBV29-1 and TRBJ1-2 gives the full variable domain: SAVISQKPSRDICQRGTSLTIQCQVDSQVTMMFWYRQQPGQSLTLIATANQGSEATYESGFVIDKFPISRPNLTFSTLTVSNMSPEDSSIYLCSVDQGYLGYTFGSGTRLTVV.

The V gene is TRBV5-6, the J gene TRBJ2-5; D possibly uses TRBD1 or TRBD2 (5 bases each). Trimming removed 0 bases at V and 7 bases at J, with 13 bases between. The germline gives CDR1 SGHDT, CDR2 YYEEEE. This CDR3 is built from 14 residues. The CDR3, as DNA: TGTGCCAGCAGCTTGGCCAATGGGGACCGGACCCAGTACTTC. Residues: CASSLANGDRTQYF.

This clone was observed a few times. CDR3 DNA: TGCAGCGTTCCACTTCGAGGCGAGCAGTACTTC. Translating gives CSVPLRGEQYF. J is TRBJ2-7 and V is TRBV29-1, with D uncertain. The V gene's germline CDR1 is SQVTM and CDR2 ANQGSEA. Trimming pared 5 bases from V and 6 bases from J, leaving 11 bases between. The CDR3 covers 11 residues.

The chain is built from TRBV5-1 and TRBJ2-7; tentatively, D is TRBD1 (5 bases). This CDR3 contains 16 residues. From germline, CDR1 is SGHRS and CDR2 YFSETQ. The V gene lost 1 base and the J gene lost 6 bases, with 20 bases spanning the gap. The CDR3 nucleotides are TGCGCCAGCAGCTTGTTAGTTCTCCAGGGTTCGGGCGAGCAGTACTTC. Its translation is CASSLLVLQGSGEQYF.

This clone occurred a few times. Other DNA sequences in the same sample also yield this CDR3. The rearrangement uses TRBV4-1 and TRBJ1-1; D unresolved. Per germline, CDR1 MGHRA and CDR2 YSYEKL. V shed 1 base and J shed 3 bases, with 6 bases lying between them. The CDR3 extends over 13 amino acids. CDR3 sequence reads: CASSQVGDTEAFF. The CDR3 DNA is TGCGCCAGCAGCCAAGTTGGGGACACTGAAGCTTTCTTT.

CDR3 DNA sequence: TGTGCCACGATGACAGAGGGCAATCAGCCCCAGCATTTT. Amino acids: CATMTEGNQPQHF. The chain has TRBV15 and TRBJ1-5, with a possible D match to TRBD1 (5 bases). CDR1 and CDR2 (germline): LNHNV, YYDKDF (reference sequence). The length of the CDR3 is 13 residues. Deletions cut 9 bases from V and 2 bases from J, with 11 bases between.

The rearrangement joins TRBV5-6 to TRBJ2-3; D might be TRBD2 (7 bases). Per germline, CDR1 SGHDT and CDR2 YYEEEE. The CDR3 totals 14 residues. V lost 5 bases, J lost 5 bases, and 15 bases lay in between. DNA of the CDR3: TGTGCCAGCAGGGGTGGGGGGGCCAAAGATACGCAGTATTTT. Translated, it gives CASRGGGAKDTQYF.

This sequence joins TRBV29-1 and TRBJ1-2; possibly TRBD1 for D (5 bases). Germline CDR1 and CDR2: SQVTM and ANQGSEA. The V gene lost 4 bases and the J gene lost 7 bases, with 10 bases spanning the gap. This CDR3 comprises 11 residues. CDR3 DNA sequence: TGCAGCGTTGGAGCAGGGTCTGGCTACACCTTC. Translated, it gives CSVGAGSGYTF. The full variable domain, with the rest looked up from reference TRBV29-1 and TRBJ1-2, is SAVISQKPSRDICQRGTSLTIQCQVDSQVTMMFWYRQQPGQSLTLIATANQGSEATYESGFVIDKFPISRPNLTFSTLTVSNMSPEDSSIYLCSVGAGSGYTFGSGTRLTVV.

This chain connects TRBV7-6 to TRBJ2-7; maybe TRBD1 (5 bases). The germline CDR1 and CDR2 sequences are SGHVS and FNYEAQ. CDR3 length equals 14 residues. V dropped 5 bases and J dropped 0 bases, with 11 bases sitting between them. CDR3 protein: CASSHDRGSYEQYF. CDR3 DNA: TGTGCCAGCAGCCATGACAGAGGCTCCTACGAGCAGTACTTC.

This sequence joins TRBV29-1 and TRBJ2-7; D gene ambiguous. V lost 4 bases, J lost 12 bases, and 7 bases lay in between. The CDR3 contains 8 residues. Germline V gene sequence: CDR1 SQVTM, CDR2 ANQGSEA. The CDR3 sequence: CSVGDGYF. CDR3 nucleotides: TGCAGCGTTGGAGATGGGTACTTC.

This clone appeared a few times. V gene TRBV2 combines with J gene TRBJ2-3; 7 bases are shared with TRBD2. The ends lost 0 bases at V and 5 bases at J; junction bases unmatched: 29. The CDR3 runs to 23 residues. Germline V gene lookup returns CDR1 SNHLY and CDR2 FYNNEI. DNA for the CDR3: TGTGCCAGCAGTGAAGCGCTTCAGACGAGTCTTCCAGATAGCGGGTTAGAAGGAGATACGCAGTATTTT. This translates into CASSEALQTSLPDSGLEGDTQYF.